This T cell receptor beta chain was retrieved from a study of T cell repertoires in cytomegalovirus infection. Overall study context: Evidence of both CMV infection and a matching HLA type came from public TCR beta signatures.

This clonotype was seen ten or more times. Its specificity is not known. The CDR3 totals 17 residues. The germline gives CDR1 SGDLS, CDR2 YYNGEE. V was pared by 4 bases and J by 5 bases, with 9 bases of the junction left unmatched. Whole-study findings and limits: CMV-specific TCR beta clonotypes restricted by HLA-C dominated the ex vivo response. Carriers of CMV and the relevant HLA type were discriminated by public TCR beta frequency.

TCRdb reprocessed the reads with MiXCR, giving one entry per CDR3 protein. The table shows approximately 260,000 distinct CDR3 sequences, with less than 25% occurring only once. The sequencing here drew on cultured PBMCs, taken from culture after CMV antigen stimulation. V is TRBV9 and J is TRBJ2-5; TRBD2 aligns across 15 bases. The receptor comes from a human donor in good health (CMV status not recorded). Some clones in this sample may be carry-over from other donors' samples. CDR3: CASSPRGLAGGTETQYF. As DNA, the CDR3 is TGTGCCAGCAGCCCCCGGGGACTAGCGGGAGGTACTGAGACCCAGTACTTC.